These T cell receptor beta chains were read from a single sample in a study of blood T cell repertoires in COVID-19. Method: immunoSEQ multiplex PCR; TCRdb's copy keeps in-frame clones and lacks some. The sample yields some 150,000 clones, about four fifths seen once. Sequenced input: peripheral blood. The receptors were gathered from a woman aged 70-85 years with acute or convalescent COVID-19. CDR3s include the opening cysteine and the closing phenylalanine or tryptophan. The D gene is left open where the match is weak. Clone sizes are given selectively: once, few, many, or a class where the clone is expanded.

v_call	d_call	clone_size	j_call	cdr3_nt	cdr3_aa
TRBV19	TRBD1	.	TRBJ2-2	TGTGCCAGTAGCCGGGGGACAGGGGACACCGGGGAGCTGTTTTTT	CASSRGTGDTGELFF
TRBV5-4	TRBD1	.	TRBJ1-2	TGTGCCAGCAGCCTCCGGGACAGGGGCTACACCTTC	CASSLRDRGYTF
TRBV28	TRBD1	.	TRBJ2-7	TGTGCCAGCACCAGAACAGGGGGCCTCCACGAGCAGTACTTC	CASTRTGGLHEQYF
TRBV3-1/TRBV3-2	TRBD1	.	TRBJ1-3	TGTGCCAGCAGCCAAGCCCCTGGGACAGGCCGAAACACCATATATTTT	CASSQAPGTGRNTIYF
TRBV27	.	.	TRBJ1-6	TGTGCCAGCAGTTTAAAAACGGATTCACCCCTCCACTTT	CASSLKTDSPLHF
TRBV6-2/TRBV6-3	TRBD1	few	TRBJ1-1	TGTGCCAGCAGTCCCCTGGACAGGGTGACTGAAGCTTTCTTT	CASSPLDRVTEAFF
TRBV7-2	.	.	TRBJ2-4	TGTGCCAGCAGCTTCGCTCCGGGACAAGGAAAAAACATTCAGTACTTC	CASSFAPGQGKNIQYF
TRBV19	TRBD1	.	TRBJ1-2	TGTGCCAGTAGCTTTCGACAGGGAGCTAACTATGGCTACACCTTC	CASSFRQGANYGYTF
TRBV10-3	TRBD2	.	TRBJ2-1	TGTGCCATCGGCGGGCTAGCGGGAGTAGGGAATGAGCAGTTCTTC	CAIGGLAGVGNEQFF
TRBV6-4	TRBD1	.	TRBJ2-5	TGTGCCAGCAGTGAGGGACAGGGTTGCCACCAAGAGTCCCAGTACTTC	CASSEGQGCHQESQYF
TRBV19	.	.	TRBJ2-2	TGTGCCAGTAGTATAAGTGCGGCCGGGGAGCTGTTTTTT	CASSISAAGELFF
TRBV21-1	.	.	TRBJ2-3	TGTGCCAGCAGCAAAACCGAGACTAGCGGGTGGAGAGATACGCAGTATTTT	CASSKTETSGWRDTQYF
TRBV7-9	TRBD2	few	TRBJ2-1	TGTGCCAGCAGCTTAGTTGGGACTAGGGCACGATTTGAGCAGTTCTTC	CASSLVGTRARFEQFF
TRBV28	.	.	TRBJ2-4	TGTGCCAGCAGAAGTCGGAGGACCCTAGCCAAAAACATTCAGTACTTC	CASRSRRTLAKNIQYF
TRBV2	TRBD2	.	TRBJ2-7	TGTGCCAGCAGTGGAGGACTAGTGTACGAGCAGTACTTC	CASSGGLVYEQYF
TRBV9	.	.	TRBJ1-6	TGTGCCAGCAGCGTTAAGGAGTTTTCACCCCTCCACTTT	CASSVKEFSPLHF
TRBV5-4	TRBD2	few	TRBJ2-7	TGTGCCAGCAGCTTCCGAGCTAGCGGGAGTGGCGAGCAGTACTTC	CASSFRASGSGEQYF
TRBV28	.	.	TRBJ2-2	TGTGCCAGTCGGGACTTTCAGAACACCGGGGAGCTGTTTTTT	CASRDFQNTGELFF
TRBV4-3	.	.	TRBJ2-2	TGCGCCAGCAGCCAAGAATGGAGCGGGGAGCTGTTTTTT	CASSQEWSGELFF
TRBV10-3	.	.	TRBJ2-5	TGTGCCATCAGTGAGTTGACAGGCGGAAAGACCCAGTACTTC	CAISELTGGKTQYF
TRBV4-1	TRBD1	once	TRBJ1-2	TGCGCCAGCAGCCTTACTACTCACCAAACAGGGGTCTATGGCTACACCTTC	CASSLTTHQTGVYGYTF
TRBV9	.	.	TRBJ2-7	TGTGCCAGCAGCGTAGGACTAGGAGAGAAGCAGTACTTC	CASSVGLGEKQYF
TRBV7-9	.	once	TRBJ2-7	TGTGCCAGCACCCTAGGAGGGGGACAGTTACCCTACGAGCAGTACTTC	CASTLGGGQLPYEQYF
TRBV14	.	.	TRBJ1-1	TGTGCCAGCAGCCAAGGTCGGGCAGGGAAAGCTTTCTTT	CASSQGRAGKAFF
TRBV5-3	.	.	TRBJ1-4	TGTGCCAGAAGCTTACCAGGGCGCCTGAACGAAAAACTGTTTTTT	CARSLPGRLNEKLFF
TRBV24-1	.	.	TRBJ2-3	TGTGCCACCAGTGATTTGTGGGCTCGCCCCGAGGAGGCGCAGTATTTT	CATSDLWARPEEAQYF
TRBV5-6	TRBD2	.	TRBJ2-3	TGTGCCAGCAGCTTTTCCAGCGGGGGTAAAGATACGCAGTATTTT	CASSFSSGGKDTQYF
TRBV9	TRBD2	.	TRBJ2-1	TGTGCCAGCAGCTTCCGCGGACTAGTATTCAATGAGCAGTTCTTC	CASSFRGLVFNEQFF
TRBV28	TRBD1	.	TRBJ1-2	TGTGCCAGCAGTTTCGAGACAGGGGTAGAGCCTAACTATGGCTACACCTTC	CASSFETGVEPNYGYTF
TRBV7-2	TRBD2	.	TRBJ2-1	TGTGCCAGCAGCTTAGCTAGCGGGAGGGGTCTCGGTGGGCAGTTCTTC	CASSLASGRGLGGQFF
TRBV5-1	TRBD2	once	TRBJ2-3	TGCGCCAGCAGCCCCCCCACTAGCGGATTAGCCACAGATACGCAGTATTTT	CASSPPTSGLATDTQYF
TRBV7-9	TRBD2	.	TRBJ2-7	TGTGCCAGCAGCCTGTGGACTAGCCGGGCTTACGAGCAGTACTTC	CASSLWTSRAYEQYF
TRBV24-1	TRBD1	.	TRBJ1-1	TGTGCCACCGCTGACAGGGACACTGAAGCTTTCTTT	CATADRDTEAFF
TRBV4-3	.	.	TRBJ1-2	TGCGCCAGCAGCCAAGCCCGGGAGGCTAACTATGGCTACACCTTC	CASSQAREANYGYTF
TRBV9	.	.	TRBJ2-7	TGTGCCAGCAGCGTAGGATACAAAGGGGGCTACGAGCAGTACTTC	CASSVGYKGGYEQYF
TRBV7-2	.	.	TRBJ2-1	TGTGCCAACGGACAGACAAGCTACAATGAGCAGTTCTTC	CANGQTSYNEQFF
TRBV28	.	.	TRBJ1-2	TGTGCCAGCCTTGATGGGCAGGGTAGCTATGGCTACACCTTC	CASLDGQGSYGYTF
TRBV2	.	.	TRBJ1-2	TGTGCCAGCAGTGACGGGAAAACCTCATACACCTTC	CASSDGKTSYTF
TRBV11-2	TRBD1	.	TRBJ2-7	TGTGCCAGCAGCTCCGGGACAGGGACCTACGAGCAGTACTTC	CASSSGTGTYEQYF
TRBV7-9	.	.	TRBJ2-6	TGTGCCAGCAGCTTAGGAGGGAGTTCTGGGGCCAACGTCCTGACTTTC	CASSLGGSSGANVLTF
TRBV29-1	TRBD1	once	TRBJ2-2	TGCAGCGTTGAGACGGACAGGGGAGGTCCCGGGGAGCTGTTTTTT	CSVETDRGGPGELFF
TRBV5-1	TRBD2	.	TRBJ2-1	TGCGCCAGCAGTTTGGGCCTGACTAGCGGGGCGAACAATGAGCAGTTCTTC	CASSLGLTSGANNEQFF
TRBV6-1	.	.	TRBJ1-2	TGTGCCAGCAGTGAGGGACAACCAATGGGGGATGGCTACACCTTC	CASSEGQPMGDGYTF
TRBV7-8	.	few	TRBJ2-7	TGTGCCAGCAGCCCCAACTCCGGGAACTCCTACGAGCAGTACTTC	CASSPNSGNSYEQYF
TRBV7-2	TRBD2	once	TRBJ2-5	TGTGCCAGCAGCCTAAGACTAGCGGCCGGAGAGACCCAGTACTTC	CASSLRLAAGETQYF
TRBV27	.	.	TRBJ1-4	TGTGCCAGCAGTTTACAGGGCGGTGAACGTGAAAAACTGTTTTTT	CASSLQGGEREKLFF
TRBV6-2/TRBV6-3	TRBD1	.	TRBJ2-7	TGTGCCAGCAGCCCCCGAGGGACAGGGAGTAACGAGCAGTACTTC	CASSPRGTGSNEQYF
TRBV27	.	.	TRBJ2-5	TGTGCCAGCAGTTCACGACAGACTTGGCAAGAGACCCAGTACTTC	CASSSRQTWQETQYF
TRBV3-1/TRBV3-2	TRBD2	.	TRBJ2-5	TGTGCCAGCAGCCCAGCGGGGGGGCGCCAAGAGACCCAGTACTTC	CASSPAGGRQETQYF
TRBV5-1	TRBD2	.	TRBJ2-3	TGCGCCCGCAGCTTCGGGGGGGGCACAGATACGCAGTATTTT	CARSFGGGTDTQYF
TRBV12-5	TRBD1	.	TRBJ1-3	TGTGCTAGTGGTTTGGGACAGGGGATCTCTGGAAACACCATATATTTT	CASGLGQGISGNTIYF
TRBV29-1	.	.	TRBJ2-3	TGCAGCGTTGACGAGGGGCGGGGAACAGATACGCAGTATTTT	CSVDEGRGTDTQYF
TRBV5-1	.	.	TRBJ1-5	TGCGCCAGCAGCTACGGGAGCAATCAGCCCCAGCATTTT	CASSYGSNQPQHF
TRBV4-1	TRBD1	.	TRBJ2-7	TGCGCCAGCAGCCCTCGGACAGGTCTCTCCTACGAGCAGTACTTC	CASSPRTGLSYEQYF